The subject of this entry is one T cell receptor (beta chain). Its antigen is not known. The authors obtained over 98% purity in all sorted populations. Expressed TCRB transcripts were sequenced because the entire RNA isolate underwent reverse transcription. Assay used: immunoSEQ multiplex PCR; TCRdb lists only in-frame clones, some missing. This table has about 160,000 clones, approximately 9.9% appearing once. The J segment lost 0 bases and the V segment lost 4 bases, leaving 6 bases of the junction unmatched. This CDR3 comprises 17 residues. The germline CDR1 and CDR2 sequences are MGHRA and YSYEKL. This entry belongs to a study of beta chain features in type 1 diabetes. For the study at large: The number of sorted cells examined across all samples was under 140,000,000. General observations from the study: There was a possibility that cDNA sequencing over-represented cells with high TCR expression.

This TCR was recovered from a woman aged 18-30 years in good health. The specimen sequenced was central memory CD4+ T cells from blood. The genes are TRBV4-1 and TRBJ2-5, with 12 bases matching TRBD2. The CDR3 here is CASSRTSGDSYQETQYF. The CDR3, as DNA: TGCGCCAGCAGCCGGACTAGCGGGGACTCGTACCAAGAGACCCAGTACTTC.